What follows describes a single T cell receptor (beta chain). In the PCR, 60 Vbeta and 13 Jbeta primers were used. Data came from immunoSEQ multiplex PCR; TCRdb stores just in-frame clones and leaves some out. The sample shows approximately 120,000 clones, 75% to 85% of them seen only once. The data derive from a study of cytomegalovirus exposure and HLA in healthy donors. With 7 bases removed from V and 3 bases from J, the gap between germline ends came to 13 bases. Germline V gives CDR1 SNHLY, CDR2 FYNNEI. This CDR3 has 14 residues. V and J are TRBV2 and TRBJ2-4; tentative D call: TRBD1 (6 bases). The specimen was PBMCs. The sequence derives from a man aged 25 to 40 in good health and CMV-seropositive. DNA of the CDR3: TGTGCCAGCAACGAGGGCAGGGGCAAAAACATTCAGTACTTC. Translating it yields CASNEGRGKNIQYF.